A single sample is the source of the 15 T cell receptor beta chains below, sequenced in a study of PD-1 blockade in classical Hodgkin lymphoma. Assay used: immunoSEQ multiplex PCR; TCRdb lists only in-frame clones, some missing. The sample holds about 110,000 clones; about nine tenths are singletons and the top ten take less than 20%. Every single patient, without exception, relapsed after autologous stem cell transplantation, and brentuximab vedotin exposure varied. Sequencing was performed on peripheral blood mononuclear cells (PBMCs), taken before the second cycle of nivolumab. The receptors were sampled from a human donor with classical Hodgkin lymphoma.

J is TRBJ2-7 and V is TRBV19; D could derive from TRBD1 or TRBD2 (5 bases each). The CDR3 length is 15 residues. Germline lookup yields CDR1 LNHDA and CDR2 SQIVND (reference sequence). V shed 4 bases and J shed 4 bases, with 17 bases lying between them. The CDR3 spells CASSTSRDRSYEQYF. The CDR3 nucleotides read TGTGCCAGTAGTACGTCCCGGGACCGGTCGTACGAGCAGTACTTC.

The CDR3 coding sequence is TGTGCCAGCAGCCAAGGTGGAAGCGGGAGTTACAATGAGCAGTTCTTC. Its protein is CASSQGGSGSYNEQFF. This chain joins TRBV4-2 and TRBJ2-1; 8 bases map to TRBD2. The CDR3 is made up of 16 amino acids. The V and J ends lost 1 base and 4 bases, in that order; junction bases with no gene match: 6. CDR1 is LGHNA and CDR2 is YNFKEQ in the germline V gene.

The rearrangement uses TRBV27 and TRBJ1-2, with D perhaps TRBD1 (6 bases). Germline CDR1 MNHEY, CDR2 SMNVEV (reference sequence). V dropped 8 bases and J dropped 6 bases, with 16 bases sitting between them. This CDR3 comprises 13 residues. The DNA of the CDR3 is TGTGCCAGCGGGGGGCCCTCGGGGGATGGCTACACCTTC. Its translation is CASGGPSGDGYTF.

The DNA for the CDR3 is TGTGCCAGCAGCCTGACAGGGATTAACACCGGGGAGCTGTTTTTT. Translated, it gives CASSLTGINTGELFF. The chain uses TRBV6-1 and TRBJ2-2; the match to TRBD1 covers 7 bases. V shed 6 bases and J 2 bases; nucleotides not matched to a gene: 6. CDR3 length equals 15 residues. Germline CDR1 reads MNHNS; CDR2 reads SASEGT.

This chain links TRBV25-1 with TRBJ2-7; TRBD1 matches at 8 bases. This CDR3 region has 15 residues. Germline lookup yields CDR1 MGHDK and CDR2 SYGVNS. Trimming took 4 bases from V and 3 from J; bases not matched to a gene: 8. The CDR3 DNA is TGTGCCAGCAGTGGGTCTGCGACAGGGGACTACGAGCAGTACTTC. Its protein is CASSGSATGDYEQYF.

V is TRBV29-1 and J is TRBJ1-2; 9 positions agree with TRBD1. The V and J ends lost 6 bases and 6 bases, in that order; junction bases with no gene match: 26. This CDR3 has 19 amino acids. Germline V lookup: CDR1 SQVTM, CDR2 ANQGSEA. The CDR3 sequence: CSVLGTGKAGPLAANGYTF. The CDR3 nucleotides read TGCAGCGTCCTCGGGACAGGGAAGGCCGGACCACTTGCTGCGAATGGCTACACCTTC.

In its sample, this clone was seen once. This chain uses TRBV19 with TRBJ2-5; weak D call: TRBD2 (6 bases). The CDR3 spans 14 residues. Germline loops: CDR1 LNHDA, CDR2 SQIVND (reference sequence). The V gene lost 6 bases and the J gene lost 2 bases, with 13 bases spanning the gap. In DNA form, the CDR3 reads TGTGCCAGTAGCCCCCGCGGAGGGCAAGAGACCCAGTACTTC. It translates to CASSPRGGQETQYF.

V is TRBV2 and J is TRBJ1-1, with a weak D call TRBD1 (5 bases). Per germline, CDR1 SNHLY and CDR2 FYNNEI. The CDR3 totals 14 residues. V shed 6 bases and J shed 3 bases, with 14 bases lying between them. CDR3 sequence reads: CASRPTGLDTEAFF. Written as DNA, the CDR3 is TGTGCCAGCAGGCCCACAGGTCTGGACACTGAAGCTTTCTTT.

As concerns this clone: Other DNA sequences in this specimen translate into the identical CDR3. The chain is built from TRBV19 and TRBJ1-1; 8 nucleotides match TRBD1. Germline V gives CDR1 LNHDA, CDR2 SQIVND (reference sequence). The J segment lost 2 bases and the V segment lost 8 bases, leaving 4 bases of the junction unmatched. The CDR3 sequence is 13 residues long. The CDR3 here is CASGTGGNTEAFF. DNA of the CDR3: TGTGCCAGTGGGACAGGCGGTAACACTGAAGCTTTCTTT.

The V and J genes are TRBV4-1 and TRBJ1-2, with no clear D. The CDR3 runs 13 residues. Trimming pared 1 base from V and 6 bases from J, leaving 9 bases between. CDR1 is MGHRA and CDR2 is YSYEKL in the germline V gene. The CDR3 nucleotides read TGCGCCAGCAGCCAAGTATCGGCGGATGGCTACACCTTC. Translating it yields CASSQVSADGYTF.

The chain has TRBV29-1 and TRBJ1-1; D unclear. The CDR3 runs to 14 residues. V dropped 4 bases and J dropped 1 base, with 13 bases sitting between them. Germline-derived CDR1 and CDR2 are SQVTM and ANQGSEA. The CDR3 DNA is TGCAGCGTTGGGATCTCGGGGTCGAACACTGAAGCTTTCTTT. It encodes CSVGISGSNTEAFF.

The chain couples TRBV27 to TRBJ1-5; D not certain. Germline assignment: CDR1 MNHEY and CDR2 SMNVEV (reference sequence). This CDR3 is 16 amino acids long. Trimming stripped 2 bases from V and 1 base from J, with 12 bases between. The CDR3 loop is CASSLHGAFSNQPQHF. CDR3 DNA sequence: TGTGCCAGCAGTTTACACGGCGCCTTCAGCAATCAGCCCCAGCATTTT.

V usage is TRBV6-5 and J usage is TRBJ2-2; D gene unclear. The germline CDR1 and CDR2 sequences are MNHEY and SVGAGI. V lost 8 bases, J lost 6 bases, and 7 bases lay in between. The CDR3 loop spans 11 amino acids. CDR3 bases: TGTGCCAGCTGGAAGCCCGGGGAGCTGTTTTTT. Protein: CASWKPGELFF.

V and J are TRBV7-9 and TRBJ2-1; D is unresolved. V lost 1 base and J lost 3, with 1 base in between. Germline V gene lookup returns CDR1 SEHNR and CDR2 FQNEAQ (reference sequence). This CDR3 contains 12 residues. The CDR3: CASSLGYNEQFF. The CDR3 region has the DNA TGTGCCAGCAGCTTAGGCTACAATGAGCAGTTCTTC. The full variable domain, in which reference TRBV7-9 and TRBJ2-1 provide the parts outside the CDR3, is DTGVSQNPRHKITKRGQNVTFRCDPISEHNRLYWYRQTLGQGPEFLTYFQNEAQLEKSRLLSDRFSAERPKGSFSTLEIQRTEQGDSAMYLCASSLGYNEQFFGPGTRLTVL.

The chain joins TRBV12-5 to TRBJ2-1; no clear D. The CDR3 spans 16 residues. V was cut by 4 bases and J by 0 bases, with 13 bases left in between. The germline gives CDR1 LGHNT, CDR2 FRNRAP. The CDR3 bases are TGTGCTAGTGGTTCGAGCGACACCCTCTCCTACAATGAGCAGTTCTTC. It is translated as CASGSSDTLSYNEQFF.